The clone carrying this T cell receptor beta chain was seen at least ten times. The entry originates in a study of T cells after yellow fever vaccination. On the study more broadly: SMART-Seq v4 Ultra Low Input prepared libraries from low-cell fractions.

Germline assignment: CDR1 SGHDT and CDR2 YYEEEE. The length of the CDR3 is 16 residues. The V and J ends lost 3 bases and 7 bases, in that order; junction bases with no gene match: 11. MiXCR was run by TCRdb on the 5' RACE reads, yielding one entry per CDR3 protein. The table lists 300,000 or so distinct CDR3 sequences, around 6.8% of them singletons, with over 15% in the top ten. The chain couples TRBV5-6 to TRBJ2-1; 9 positions agree with TRBD2. This TCR was recovered from a man younger than 30 who received the YFV17D yellow fever vaccine. Sequencing was performed on PBMCs, taken roughly 46 days after the first yellow fever vaccination. CDR3 region: CASSWGLAGFGNEQFF. The CDR3, as DNA: TGTGCCAGCAGCTGGGGGCTAGCGGGGTTTGGTAATGAGCAGTTCTTC. The full variable domain, rest sourced from reference TRBV5-6 and TRBJ2-1, is DAGVTQSPTHLIKTRGQQVTLRCSPKSGHDTVSWYQQALGQGPQFIFQYYEEEERQRGNFPDRFSGHQFPNYSSELNVNALLLGDSALYLCASSWGLAGFGNEQFFGPGTRLTVL.